This T cell receptor (beta chain) comes out of a study of CD8 T cells in ankylosing spondylitis. The CDR3 is 15 residues long. V lost 7 bases and J 2 bases, leaving 15 bases between the germline ends. Germline V gene sequence: CDR1 MDHEN, CDR2 SYDVKM. Quantitative 5'-RACE was performed with molecular barcodes, and it yielded the TCR beta libraries. TCRdb itself ran the 5' RACE reads through MiXCR, one entry per CDR3 protein. Of 350,000 to 450,000 distinct CDR3 sequences listed, 25% to 30% were seen once; the top ten hold under 0.9%. This clonotype was seen ten or more times. Its antigen remains unknown. General study points: Characteristic of ankylosing spondylitis blood, it appeared, was a TCR beta motif comprising roughly eight highly homologous variants.

The receptor's source is a male donor with ankylosing spondylitis. V is TRBV28 and J is TRBJ1-3; possibly TRBD1 for D (6 bases). Sequenced sample: blood, either unsorted or a sorted T cell fraction (not recorded which). CDR3 in amino acids: CASTPTGGAGNTIYF. In DNA, the CDR3 is TGTGCCAGCACCCCAACCGGGGGCGCTGGAAACACCATATATTTT.